This record looks at one T cell receptor (beta chain) sequence and its context. Germline-derived CDR1 and CDR2 are MNHEY and SMNVEV (reference sequence). This CDR3 contains 12 residues. Trimming removed 5 bases at V and 7 bases at J, with 12 bases between. This entry is derived from a study of shared T cell receptors in the human thymus. The repertoire was sequenced with immunoSEQ multiplex PCR; TCRdb's copy has only in-frame clones and lacks some. The data hold hundreds of thousands of clones, with 88% observed a single time. The sample was also reused in another study, on human thymus T cells. That report adds: All donors were healthy Finnish infants who were undergoing corrective surgery to treat congenital heart defects.

The sequencing sample was made of thymocytes. The V gene is TRBV27, the J gene TRBJ2-7; tentatively, D is TRBD2 (6 bases). The sequence came from a boy in the first two years of life with a congenital heart defect. The CDR3: CASSDPREEQYF. The CDR3 DNA reads TGTGCCAGCAGTGACCCCCGGGAGGAGCAGTACTTC.